This is a list of T cell receptor beta chains from one sample in a study of cytomegalovirus exposure and HLA in healthy donors. The table came from immunoSEQ multiplex PCR; TCRdb's copy has only in-frame clones and leaves some out. The profile shows roughly 220,000 clones, roughly 80% of them singletons. The specimen was PBMCs. All receptors come from a man aged 25 to 45 in good health and CMV-seronegative. CDR3s include the opening cysteine and the closing phenylalanine or tryptophan. The D gene is left open where the match is weak. Clone size, where shown, is once, few, many, or a class for clones that have expanded.

j_gene: TRBJ2-3
v_gene: TRBV4-2
d_gene: TRBD2
abundance: .
CDR3nt: TGTGCCAGCAGCCCCCCTTTGCGGGGGGGCACTCAGTACACAGATACGCAGTATTTT
CDR3aa: CASSPPLRGGTQYTDTQYF

j_gene: TRBJ1-3
v_gene: TRBV7-2
d_gene: TRBD1
abundance: .
CDR3nt: TGTGCCAGCAGCTCAGGGGGCCCGGGTGGAAACACCATATATTTT
CDR3aa: CASSSGGPGGNTIYF

j_gene: TRBJ2-5
v_gene: TRBV7-2
d_gene: TRBD2
abundance: .
CDR3nt: TGTGCCAGCAGGAGACCAGCGGGGGGGCTAGAGACCCAGTACTTC
CDR3aa: CASRRPAGGLETQYF

j_gene: TRBJ1-1
v_gene: TRBV7-2
d_gene: .
abundance: .
CDR3nt: TGTGCCAGCAGCTCGAGACGGGTGAACACTGAAGCTTTCTTT
CDR3aa: CASSSRRVNTEAFF

j_gene: TRBJ1-6
v_gene: TRBV19
d_gene: .
abundance: .
CDR3nt: TGTGCCACGACGACGGCAGGGGCTAATTCACCCCTCCACTTT
CDR3aa: CATTTAGANSPLHF

j_gene: TRBJ2-7
v_gene: TRBV5-4
d_gene: .
abundance: .
CDR3nt: TGTGCCAGCAGCTTCCAGGGAGGCTACGAGCAGTACTTC
CDR3aa: CASSFQGGYEQYF

j_gene: TRBJ1-3
v_gene: TRBV4-2
d_gene: .
abundance: few
CDR3nt: TGTGCCAGCAGCCAAGATGGAGTGATGCGCTCTGGAAACACCATATATTTT
CDR3aa: CASSQDGVMRSGNTIYF

j_gene: TRBJ1-2
v_gene: TRBV4-3
d_gene: .
abundance: .
CDR3nt: TGCGCCAGCAGCCAAGGGGAGTGGGGCTATGGCTACACCTTC
CDR3aa: CASSQGEWGYGYTF

j_gene: TRBJ1-6
v_gene: TRBV5-5
d_gene: .
abundance: .
CDR3nt: TGTGCCAGCAGCTTGGTGGCAGCGAGGGATTCACCCCTCCACTTT
CDR3aa: CASSLVAARDSPLHF

j_gene: TRBJ2-3
v_gene: TRBV27
d_gene: .
abundance: .
CDR3nt: TGTGCCAGCAGTTTAGGCTTCCAGGGCGGGGCGGACTATACGCAGTATTTT
CDR3aa: CASSLGFQGGADYTQYF

j_gene: TRBJ1-1
v_gene: TRBV27
d_gene: TRBD1
abundance: .
CDR3nt: TGTGCCAGCAGCCAACAGGGGGGGTTGGCGGAAGCTTTCTTT
CDR3aa: CASSQQGGLAEAFF

j_gene: TRBJ1-2
v_gene: TRBV6-6
d_gene: TRBD1
abundance: .
CDR3nt: TGTGCCAGCAGTTACCGCGGGGGACAGGGAAACTATGGCTACACCTTC
CDR3aa: CASSYRGGQGNYGYTF

j_gene: TRBJ2-3
v_gene: TRBV19
d_gene: .
abundance: .
CDR3nt: TGTGCCAGTAGTATAGGCCCCTCTGAGACAGATACGCAGTATTTT
CDR3aa: CASSIGPSETDTQYF

j_gene: TRBJ2-7
v_gene: TRBV5-6
d_gene: TRBD1
abundance: .
CDR3nt: TGTGCCAGCAGCTTGGGGGACAGAGTCTACGAGCAGTACTTC
CDR3aa: CASSLGDRVYEQYF

j_gene: TRBJ2-3
v_gene: TRBV11-3
d_gene: .
abundance: .
CDR3nt: TGTGCCAGCAGCCTCGGGGAGCGCACAGATACGCAGTATTTT
CDR3aa: CASSLGERTDTQYF

j_gene: TRBJ2-3
v_gene: TRBV28
d_gene: .
abundance: .
CDR3nt: TGTGCCAGCCCTCCCGCCGGGTTTACCCCCGCTACGCAGTATTTT
CDR3aa: CASPPAGFTPATQYF

j_gene: TRBJ1-2
v_gene: TRBV5-4
d_gene: .
abundance: .
CDR3nt: TGTGCCAGCAGCGGGGGGGGGACTGCCTATGGCTACACCTTC
CDR3aa: CASSGGGTAYGYTF